This TCR beta chain was sequenced for a study of OX40 agonist ivuxolimab in advanced cancers. Findings of the study overall: In CD8+ T cells, expanded clones were on average more numerous than in CD4+.

The length of the CDR3 is 14 residues. With 0 bases removed from V and 8 bases from J, the gap between germline ends came to 13 bases. CDR1 and CDR2 (germline): ENHRY, SYGVKD. Profiled with immunoSEQ multiplex PCR; TCRdb holds only in-frame clones, not every one. The data hold roughly 40,000 clones, with about 88% observed a single time. Patients with a history of autoimmune disease or on systemic immunosuppression were excluded. Turning to this clone: Its antigen is unknown.

The chain combines TRBV10-3 with TRBJ1-2, with D possibly being TRBD1 (5 bases). The sample here was CD4+ or CD8+ T cells sorted from blood, taken in a trial of the OX40 agonist ivuxolimab. The receptor was derived from an adult with an advanced solid tumor such as melanoma, head and neck, liver or kidney cancer. CDR3: CAISESGQGRGYTF. Here the CDR3 DNA reads TGTGCCATCAGTGAGTCTGGCCAGGGACGGGGCTACACCTTC.